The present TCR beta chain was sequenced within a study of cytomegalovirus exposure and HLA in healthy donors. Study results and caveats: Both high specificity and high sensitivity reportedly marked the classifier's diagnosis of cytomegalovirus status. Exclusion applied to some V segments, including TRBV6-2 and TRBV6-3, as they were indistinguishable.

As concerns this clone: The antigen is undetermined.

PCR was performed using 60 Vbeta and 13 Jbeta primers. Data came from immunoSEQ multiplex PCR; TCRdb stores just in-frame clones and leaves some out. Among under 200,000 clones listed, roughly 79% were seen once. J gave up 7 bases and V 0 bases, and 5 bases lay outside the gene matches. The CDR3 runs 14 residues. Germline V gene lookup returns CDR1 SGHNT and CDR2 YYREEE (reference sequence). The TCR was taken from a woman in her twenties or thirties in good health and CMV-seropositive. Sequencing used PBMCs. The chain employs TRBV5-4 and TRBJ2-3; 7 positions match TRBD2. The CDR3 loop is CASSLVAGANTQYF. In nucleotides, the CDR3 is TGTGCCAGCAGCTTGGTGGCGGGAGCAAATACGCAGTATTTT.